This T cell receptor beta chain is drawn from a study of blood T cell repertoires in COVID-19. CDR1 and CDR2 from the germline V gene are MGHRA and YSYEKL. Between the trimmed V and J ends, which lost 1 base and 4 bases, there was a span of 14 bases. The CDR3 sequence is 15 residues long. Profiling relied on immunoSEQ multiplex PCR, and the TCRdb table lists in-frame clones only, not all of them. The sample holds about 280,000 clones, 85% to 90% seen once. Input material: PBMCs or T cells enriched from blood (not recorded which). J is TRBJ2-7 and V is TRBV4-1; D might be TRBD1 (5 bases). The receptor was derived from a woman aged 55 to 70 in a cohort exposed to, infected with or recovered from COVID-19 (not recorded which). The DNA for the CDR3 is TGCGCCAGCAGCCAAGGGCCAGGGTCGGGTTACGAGCAGTACTTC. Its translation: CASSQGPGSGYEQYF.